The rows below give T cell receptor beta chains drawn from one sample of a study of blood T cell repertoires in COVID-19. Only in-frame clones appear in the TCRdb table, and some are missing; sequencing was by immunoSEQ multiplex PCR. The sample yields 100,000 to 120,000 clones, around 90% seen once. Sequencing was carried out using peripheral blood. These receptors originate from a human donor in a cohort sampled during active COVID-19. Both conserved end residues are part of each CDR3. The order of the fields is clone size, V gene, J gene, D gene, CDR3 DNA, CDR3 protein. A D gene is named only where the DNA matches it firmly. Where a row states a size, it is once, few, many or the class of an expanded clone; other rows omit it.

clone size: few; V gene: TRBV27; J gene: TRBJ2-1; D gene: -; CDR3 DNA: TGTGCCAGCAGTTTTAGCGTCCGGGGTAGAAATGAGCAGTTCTTC; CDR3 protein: CASSFSVRGRNEQFF
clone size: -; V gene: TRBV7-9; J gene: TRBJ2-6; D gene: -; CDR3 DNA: TGTGCCAGCAGTATCCCTCCTGGGGCCAACGTCCTGACTTTC; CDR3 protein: CASSIPPGANVLTF
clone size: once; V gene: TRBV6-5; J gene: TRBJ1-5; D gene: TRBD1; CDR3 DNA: TGTGCCAGCAGCCTAGCCTGGGACAGCCCGGTCCATTTT; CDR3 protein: CASSLAWDSPVHF
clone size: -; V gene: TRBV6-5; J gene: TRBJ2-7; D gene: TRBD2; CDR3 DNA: TGTGCCAGCAGCCCCTCGGGGGGCGAGCAGTACTTC; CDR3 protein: CASSPSGGEQYF
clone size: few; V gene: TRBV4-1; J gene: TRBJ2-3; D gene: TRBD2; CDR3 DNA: TGCGCCAGCAGCCCTCTGGGGAGGGCGACTAGCACAGATACGCAGTATTTT; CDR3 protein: CASSPLGRATSTDTQYF
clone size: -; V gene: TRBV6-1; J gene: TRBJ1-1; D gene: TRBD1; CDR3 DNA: TGTGCCAGCAGTGTTAAGGAGGGGGCGATCAGGGGGAACACTGAAGCTTTCTTT; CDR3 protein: CASSVKEGAIRGNTEAFF
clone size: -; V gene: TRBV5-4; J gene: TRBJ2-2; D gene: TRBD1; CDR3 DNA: TGTGCCATGATTACGGACAGGAAGAACACCGGGGAGCTGTTTTTT; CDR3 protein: CAMITDRKNTGELFF
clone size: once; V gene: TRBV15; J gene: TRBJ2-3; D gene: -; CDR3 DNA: TGTGCCACCAGCAGCCCCCCCCGCGGGCGGGTCGGCACAGATACGCAGTATTTT; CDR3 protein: CATSSPPRGRVGTDTQYF
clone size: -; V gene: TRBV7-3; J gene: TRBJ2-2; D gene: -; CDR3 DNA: TGTGCCAGCAGCTATAATCGGGACACCGGGGAGCTGTTTTTT; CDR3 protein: CASSYNRDTGELFF
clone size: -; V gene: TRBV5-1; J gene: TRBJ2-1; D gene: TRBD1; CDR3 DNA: TGCGCCAGCAGCTTGGAACTTGGGACAGGGAGCGCCTACAATGAGCAGTTCTTC; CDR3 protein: CASSLELGTGSAYNEQFF
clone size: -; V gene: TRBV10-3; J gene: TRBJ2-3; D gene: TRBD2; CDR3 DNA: TGTGCCAGCGGGCGGGGGGGAGGAGGAGATACGCAGTATTTT; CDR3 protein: CASGRGGGGDTQYF
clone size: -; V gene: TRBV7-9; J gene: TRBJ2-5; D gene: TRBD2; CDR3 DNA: TGTGCCAGCAGCTTCGGACTAGCGGGCTACCAAGAGACCCAGTACTTC; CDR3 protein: CASSFGLAGYQETQYF
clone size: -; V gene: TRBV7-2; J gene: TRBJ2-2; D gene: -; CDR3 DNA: TGTGCCAGCAGCTTACCGGTCGGGGAGCTGTTTTTT; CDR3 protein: CASSLPVGELFF
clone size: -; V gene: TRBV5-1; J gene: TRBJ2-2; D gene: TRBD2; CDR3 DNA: TGCGCCAGCAGCGGACTAGCGGGAGTAGACGGGGAGCTGTTTTTT; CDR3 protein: CASSGLAGVDGELFF
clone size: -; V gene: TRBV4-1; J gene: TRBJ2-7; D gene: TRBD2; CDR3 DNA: TGCGCCAGCAGCCAAACGACACTAGCGGGGTCCTACGAGCAGTACTTC; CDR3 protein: CASSQTTLAGSYEQYF
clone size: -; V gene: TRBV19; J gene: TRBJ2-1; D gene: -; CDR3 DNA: TGTGCCAGTAGGCAAAGAGCAGGGCTTAGGACCTACAATGAGCAGTTCTTC; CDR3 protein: CASRQRAGLRTYNEQFF
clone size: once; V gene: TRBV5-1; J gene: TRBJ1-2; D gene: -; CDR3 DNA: TGCGCCAGCAGCTTGGGGGCCCCTCAAGACCGCTATGGCTACACCTTC; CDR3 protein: CASSLGAPQDRYGYTF
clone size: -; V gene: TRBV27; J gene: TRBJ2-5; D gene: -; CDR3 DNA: TGTGCCAGCCGACGCGGGCTTCTAGAGACCCAGTACTTC; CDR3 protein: CASRRGLLETQYF
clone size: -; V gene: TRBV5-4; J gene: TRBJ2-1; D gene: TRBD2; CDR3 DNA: TGTGCCAGCAGCTGGACTAGCGGGGGACTTTACAATGAGCAGTTCTTC; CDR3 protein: CASSWTSGGLYNEQFF
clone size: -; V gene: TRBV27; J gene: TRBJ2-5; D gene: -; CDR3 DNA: TGTGCCAGCAGTTTATTGGGGACTGTCAACCAAGAGACCCAGTACTTC; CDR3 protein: CASSLLGTVNQETQYF
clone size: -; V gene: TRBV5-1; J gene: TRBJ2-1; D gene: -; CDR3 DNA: TGCGCCAGCAGCTTGTCGGGGAGAGGTGACAATGAGCAGTTCTTC; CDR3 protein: CASSLSGRGDNEQFF